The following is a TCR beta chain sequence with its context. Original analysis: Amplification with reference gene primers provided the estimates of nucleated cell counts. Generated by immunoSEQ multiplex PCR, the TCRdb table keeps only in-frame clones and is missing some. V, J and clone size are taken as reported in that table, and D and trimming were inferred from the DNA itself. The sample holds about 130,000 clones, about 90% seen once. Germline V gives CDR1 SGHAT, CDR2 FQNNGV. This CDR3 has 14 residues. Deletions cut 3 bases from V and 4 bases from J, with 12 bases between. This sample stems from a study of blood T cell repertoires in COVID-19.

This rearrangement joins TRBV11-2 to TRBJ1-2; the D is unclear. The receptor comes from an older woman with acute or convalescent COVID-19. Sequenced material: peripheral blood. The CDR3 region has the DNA TGTGCCAGCAGCTTCCCGGGGTCGGTCTATGGCTACACCTTC. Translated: CASSFPGSVYGYTF.